Below are 22 T cell receptor beta chains sequenced from a single sample in a study of cytomegalovirus exposure and HLA in healthy donors. The study ran its PCR with 60 Vbeta and 13 Jbeta primers. Sequencing used immunoSEQ multiplex PCR; TCRdb keeps in-frame clones, though not all of them. The table for this sample gives 100,000 to 150,000 clones. What was sequenced was PBMCs. The receptors here all came from a woman in her thirties or forties in good health and CMV-seronegative.

This chain links TRBV28 with TRBJ1-1; TRBD1 agrees at 9 bases. The germline gives CDR1 MDHEN, CDR2 SYDVKM. The CDR3 covers 16 residues. J lost 0 bases, V lost 5 bases, and 7 bases had no gene match. The CDR3 bases are TGTGCCAGCAGTAGCGGGACAGGGAGTATGAACACTGAAGCTTTCTTT. This gives the protein CASSSGTGSMNTEAFF.

This chain links TRBV7-9 with TRBJ2-3, with 12 positions matching TRBD2. The junction had 7 bases not matched to a gene; V was cut back by 5 bases and J by 4 bases. Germline values: CDR1 SEHNR, CDR2 FQNEAQ (reference sequence). There are 16 residues in the CDR3. The chain's CDR3 is CASSATSGGGPDTQYF. The CDR3 coding sequence is TGTGCCAGCAGCGCGACTAGCGGGGGTGGGCCAGATACGCAGTATTTT. Variable domain in full (rest from reference TRBV7-9 and TRBJ2-3): DTGVSQNPRHKITKRGQNVTFRCDPISEHNRLYWYRQTLGQGPEFLTYFQNEAQLEKSRLLSDRFSAERPKGSFSTLEIQRTEQGDSAMYLCASSATSGGGPDTQYFGPGTRLTVL.

The chain uses TRBV23-1 and TRBJ1-5; 7 bases map to TRBD1. Being an ORF, TRBV23-1 has a function that is uncertain. V dropped 7 bases and J dropped 9; count of bases not matched to a gene: 21. The CDR3 contains 17 residues. CDR3 sequence reads: CASNRATNLDREGPQHF. The CDR3 DNA follows: TGCGCCAGCAACAGAGCTACCAACCTAGACAGGGAAGGGCCCCAGCATTTT.

The V gene is TRBV9, the J gene TRBJ2-5; TRBD1 is a possible D gene (6 bases). The germline CDR1 and CDR2 sequences are SGDLS and YYNGEE. The CDR3 length is 14 residues. Trimming took 2 bases from V and 3 from J, leaving 11 bases between them. DNA for the CDR3: TGTGCCAGCAGCGTTTACGGACAGAAAGAGACCCAGTACTTC. Residues: CASSVYGQKETQYF.

The chain couples TRBV15 to TRBJ1-2; tentative D call: TRBD1 (6 bases). Germline assignment: CDR1 LNHNV and CDR2 YYDKDF (reference sequence). With 7 bases removed from V and 0 bases from J, the gap between germline ends came to 9 bases. CDR3 length: 13 amino acids. The CDR3 here is CATKTGTNYGYTF. CDR3 bases: TGTGCCACCAAGACAGGAACTAACTATGGCTACACCTTC.

V is TRBV6-1 and J is TRBJ1-5; possible D gene TRBD1, 6 bases. V lost 5 bases, J lost 0 bases, and 11 bases lay in between. This CDR3 comprises 15 residues. The germline V gene encodes CDR1 MNHNS and CDR2 SASEGT. The CDR3 loop reads CASSPGDISNQPQHF. In DNA, the CDR3 is TGTGCCAGCAGTCCTGGGGACATTAGCAATCAGCCCCAGCATTTT.

The chain couples TRBV2 to TRBJ1-1; 9 bases match TRBD1. V was clipped by 3 bases and J by 4 bases; unmatched bases: 21. The CDR3 sequence is 20 residues long. Germline loops: CDR1 SNHLY, CDR2 FYNNEI. CDR3 bases: TGTGCCAGCAGTGATAGCGGGCCCGGGGGACAGGGACCCCTCGTCACTGAAGCTTTCTTT. Residues: CASSDSGPGGQGPLVTEAFF.

The chain uses TRBV7-2 and TRBJ1-1; a weak D match, TRBD1 (5 bases). Germline V CDR1 and CDR2: SGHTA, FQGNSA. V lost 6 bases and J lost 11, with 16 bases in between. The CDR3 has 12 residues. CDR3 in amino acids: CASSTRGGIAFF. In DNA form, the CDR3 reads TGTGCCAGCAGTACCCGGGGGGGGATCGCTTTCTTT.

The chain carries TRBV28 and TRBJ1-1; 9 bases agree with TRBD1. J gave up 4 bases and V 5 bases, and 8 bases lay outside the gene matches. Looked up from germline, CDR1 is MDHEN and CDR2 is SYDVKM. The CDR3 length is 15 residues. The CDR3 DNA sequence: TGTGCCAGCAGTCCGAACGGACAGGGGAGCACTGAAGCTTTCTTT. Protein product: CASSPNGQGSTEAFF.

The chain employs TRBV7-3 and TRBJ2-1; 13 bases are a match to TRBD2. CDR1 is SGHTA, CDR2 FQGTGA, per germline. CDR3 length: 19 residues. Losses at the gene ends were 5 bases for V and 4 bases for J; bases not matched to a gene: 14. The CDR3 region is CASSPSTSGGPNPYNEQFF. The CDR3 DNA follows: TGTGCCAGCAGCCCTTCGACTAGCGGGGGGCCCAACCCTTACAATGAGCAGTTCTTC. Looking up the rest from reference TRBV7-3 and TRBJ2-1 gives the full variable domain: GAGVSQTPSNKVTEKGKYVELRCDPISGHTALYWYRQSLGQGPEFLIYFQGTGAADDSGLPNDRFFAVRPEGSVSTLKIQRTERGDSAVYLCASSPSTSGGPNPYNEQFFGPGTRLTVL.

The chain has TRBV25-1 and TRBJ2-1, with 7 bases aligning to TRBD2. The trim removed 3 bases at V and 7 bases at J, leaving 9 bases unmatched. This CDR3 comprises 15 residues. CDR1 MGHDK and CDR2 SYGVNS come from the germline V gene. The CDR3 sequence is CASSDFGGKWNEQFF. The DNA for the CDR3 is TGTGCCAGCAGTGATTTCGGGGGGAAGTGGAATGAGCAGTTCTTC.

The chain recombines TRBV27 with TRBJ2-3; 8 positions match TRBD2. V was pared by 3 bases and J by 2 bases, with 1 base of the junction left unmatched. Germline CDR1 is MNHEY and CDR2 is SMNVEV (reference sequence). The CDR3 spans 14 residues. Here the CDR3 DNA reads TGTGCCAGCAGTTTTAGCGGGGCCACAGATACGCAGTATTTT. Its translation: CASSFSGATDTQYF.

The chain couples TRBV14 to TRBJ1-3; D is ambiguous. Between the trimmed V and J ends, which lost 4 bases and 9 bases, there was a span of 19 bases. CDR3 length: 15 residues. The germline V gene has CDR1 SGHDN and CDR2 FVKESK. The CDR3: CASSPWGVETGTIYF. The DNA for the CDR3 is TGTGCCAGCAGCCCCTGGGGAGTAGAAACGGGCACCATATATTTT.

V and J are TRBV11-2 and TRBJ2-1; the match to TRBD2 covers 10 bases. The CDR3 length is 19 residues. V dropped 3 bases and J dropped 7; count of bases not matched to a gene: 18. Germline V gives CDR1 SGHAT, CDR2 FQNNGV. CDR3 coding DNA: TGTGCCAGCAGCTTTAAACGCGGGCTAGCGGGGGTCGGTTCAAATGAGCAGTTCTTC. This codes for CASSFKRGLAGVGSNEQFF. Based on the CDR3 plus reference TRBV11-2 and TRBJ2-1, the full variable domain is EAGVAQSPRYKIIEKRQSVAFWCNPISGHATLYWYQQILGQGPKLLIQFQNNGVVDDSQLPKDRFSAERLKGVDSTLKIQPAKLEDSAVYLCASSFKRGLAGVGSNEQFFGPGTRLTVL.

The chain uses TRBV7-2 and TRBJ2-5, with 8 bases fitting TRBD1. Trimming cost V 5 bases and J 4 bases; bases outside gene matches: 3. The germline V gene encodes CDR1 SGHTA and CDR2 FQGNSA. This CDR3 contains 13 residues. CDR3 sequence reads: CASSRDRRETQYF. The CDR3, as DNA: TGTGCCAGCAGCAGGGACAGGCGAGAGACCCAGTACTTC. The whole variable domain, remainder taken from reference TRBV7-2 and TRBJ2-5, is GAGVSQSPSNKVTEKGKDVELRCDPISGHTALYWYRQSLGQGLEFLIYFQGNSAPDKSGLPSDRFSAERTGGSVSTLTIQRTQQEDSAVYLCASSRDRRETQYFGPGTRLLVL.

This chain links TRBV2 with TRBJ1-6; D not resolved. The CDR3 has 14 amino acids. Per germline, CDR1 SNHLY and CDR2 FYNNEI. Trimming took off 4 bases at V and 3 bases at J, with 7 bases between the two ends. CDR3: CASSGGLYNSPLHF. The CDR3 nucleotides are TGTGCCAGCAGTGGCGGCCTCTATAATTCACCCCTCCACTTT.

The chain is built from TRBV6-5 and TRBJ1-3; D possibly corresponds to TRBD1 (6 bases). V was clipped by 6 bases and J by 5 bases, with 17 bases between them. Germline V gene sequence: CDR1 MNHEY, CDR2 SVGAGI. The CDR3 is made up of 15 amino acids. CDR3 sequence: CASRTQGTGRNTIYF. The DNA for the CDR3 is TGTGCCAGCAGGACCCAGGGGACGGGGAGAAACACCATATATTTT.

V and J are TRBV9 and TRBJ1-1, with D possibly matching TRBD1 (5 bases). V lost 0 bases, J lost 7 bases, and 10 bases lay in between. The CDR3 consists of 13 residues. The germline CDR1 and CDR2 sequences are SGDLS and YYNGEE. The CDR3, as DNA: TGTGCCAGCAGCGTAGGGGGGGACGATGAAGCTTTCTTT. It codes for CASSVGGDDEAFF.

The chain has TRBV5-5 and TRBJ1-5; TRBD1 is a possible D gene (5 bases). The CDR3 sequence is 15 residues long. Germline V lookup: CDR1 SGHKS, CDR2 YYEKEE (reference sequence). The V gene lost 0 bases and the J gene lost 3 bases, with 10 bases spanning the gap. CDR3 residues: CASSLATGLNQPQHF. The CDR3 DNA reads TGTGCCAGCAGCTTGGCGACGGGACTCAATCAGCCCCAGCATTTT.

The rearrangement links TRBV11-3 to TRBJ2-3; 8 bases match TRBD2. The CDR3 has 13 residues. Trimming cost V 9 bases and J 7 bases; bases outside gene matches: 9. Germline V CDR1 and CDR2: SGHNT, YENEEA. The CDR3 bases are TGTGCCAGTTCTCGGGGGGGCCTAAATACGCAGTATTTT. Its protein is CASSRGGLNTQYF.

This chain uses TRBV5-1 with TRBJ1-2, with 10 bases fitting TRBD1. The junction had 5 bases not matched to a gene; V was cut back by 4 bases and J by 8 bases. This CDR3 comprises 13 residues. Per germline, CDR1 SGHRS and CDR2 YFSETQ. CDR3 sequence reads: CASSGTGVGGYTF. In DNA form, the CDR3 reads TGCGCCAGCAGCGGGACAGGGGTTGGAGGCTACACCTTC.

The rearrangement joins TRBV7-2 to TRBJ1-3, with D unclear. V lost 3 bases, J lost 0 bases, and 6 bases lay in between. The CDR3 has 14 residues. Germline CDR1 reads SGHTA; CDR2 reads FQGNSA. CDR3 nucleotide sequence: TGTGCCAGCAGCTTTTTGAGCTCTGGAAACACCATATATTTT. It yields the protein CASSFLSSGNTIYF.